Below, 20 T cell receptor beta chains from the same sample are listed, as sequenced in a study of T cells in Graves' hyperthyroidism and ophthalmopathy. From RNA transcripts, TCR beta CDR3 regions were amplified. The TCR CDR3 was amplified in a first-round RT-PCR using the HTBI primer set. TCRdb re-derived calls from the multiplex PCR reads in MiXCR, one entry per CDR3 protein. Found here are 350,000 to 400,000 distinct CDR3 sequences, 14% to 15% of them singletons; the top ten hold over 25%. The sequenced material came from blood. The receptor set was obtained from a woman in her twenties or thirties with Graves' hyperthyroidism.

This clonotype was found a few times. The chain is built from TRBV6-9 and TRBJ1-6; the D gene is possibly TRBD1 (6 bases). Trimming left V 5 bases short and J 10 bases short, with 9 bases between. The CDR3 has 12 residues. The germline CDR1 and CDR2 sequences are MNHGY and SVAAGI. CDR3 DNA sequence: TGTGCCAGCAGTCACGGACAGTCACCCCTCCACTTT. It specifies CASSHGQSPLHF.

The chain carries TRBV7-9 and TRBJ2-1; 13 positions match TRBD2. Germline trimming cut 5 bases from V and 8 bases from J; bases unmatched to any gene: 6. From germline, CDR1 is SEHNR and CDR2 FQNEAQ (reference sequence). The CDR3 length is 15 residues. The CDR3 DNA reads TGTGCCAGCAGCGGCGGACTAGCGGGAGACGATGAGCAGTTCTTC. Translated, it gives CASSGGLAGDDEQFF.

This clonotype was seen only a few times. The chain is built from TRBV29-1 and TRBJ2-7; no definite D call. Germline loops: CDR1 SQVTM, CDR2 ANQGSEA. Trimming took 4 bases from V and 0 from J, leaving 4 bases between them. The CDR3 loop spans 11 amino acids. CDR3 amino acids: CSVGTSYEQYF. In nucleotides, the CDR3 is TGCAGCGTTGGGACCTCCTACGAGCAGTACTTC.

This clonotype has at least ten counts. Here the CDR3 reads CASSLRLFGVAKNIQYF. In DNA form, the CDR3 reads TGTGCCAGCAGCTTAAGGCTTTTCGGGGTAGCCAAAAACATTCAGTACTTC. The chain is built from TRBV28 and TRBJ2-4, with D maybe TRBD2 (5 bases). The CDR3 is 17 amino acids. V dropped 6 bases and J dropped 0 bases, with 18 bases sitting between them. Germline CDR1 and CDR2: MDHEN and SYDVKM.

This clonotype was seen repeatedly, ten times or more. The V call is TRBV3-1, the J call TRBJ2-7; 9 bases align to TRBD2. CDR3 length: 14 amino acids. The trim removed 4 bases at V and 6 bases at J, leaving 7 bases unmatched. Germline V CDR1 and CDR2: LGHDT, YNNKEL (reference sequence). CDR3 sequence (DNA): TGTGCCAGCAGCCTCCCGGGACTAGCAGGCGAGCAGTACTTC. Its protein is CASSLPGLAGEQYF.

The CDR3 sequence: CASSQGPGTGANVLTF. CDR3 sequence (DNA): TGCGCCAGCAGCCAGGGACCGGGGACCGGGGCCAACGTCCTGACTTTC. The V and J genes are TRBV4-1 and TRBJ2-6, with D perhaps being TRBD1 or TRBD2 (5 bases each). V gave up 3 bases and J gave up 4 bases, with 13 bases separating them. The germline gives CDR1 MGHRA, CDR2 YSYEKL. The CDR3 has 16 amino acids.

This clonotype was seen ten or more times. The chain combines TRBV27 with TRBJ2-1; a possible D gene is TRBD2 (5 bases). Germline V gene data show CDR1 as MNHEY and CDR2 as SMNVEV (reference sequence). Trimming stripped 8 bases from V and 7 bases from J, with 15 bases between. The CDR3 covers 13 residues. The CDR3 coding sequence is TGTGCCAGCGGCGCGGCGGGCTGGAATGAGCAGTTCTTC. Translation gives CASGAAGWNEQFF.

V is TRBV19 and J is TRBJ2-1, with 9 bases fitting TRBD2. The CDR3 covers 16 residues. The V and J ends lost 2 bases and 6 bases, in that order; junction bases with no gene match: 8. Germline V gene lookup returns CDR1 LNHDA and CDR2 SQIVND (reference sequence). The CDR3 region is CASSISLAGGFNEQFF. Here the CDR3 DNA reads TGTGCCAGTAGTATATCCCTCGCGGGAGGGTTCAATGAGCAGTTCTTC.

This clonotype was recorded once. The CDR3 does not end in the conserved phenylalanine or tryptophan, so this is likely a read error. The V call is TRBV5-6, the J call TRBJ2-1; a weak D match, TRBD1 (7 bases). V shed 3 bases and J shed 0 bases, with 16 bases lying between them. Germline values: CDR1 SGHDT, CDR2 YYEEEE. The CDR3 contains 17 residues. The CDR3 loop reads CASSYSYRGGSYNEQFS. DNA of the CDR3: TGTGCCAGCAGCTATTCTTACAGGGGAGGCTCCTACAATGAGCAGTTCTCC.

The table lists this clonotype with a few counts. The chain uses TRBV10-2 and TRBJ2-3; 10 nucleotides line up with TRBD2. The ends lost 5 bases at V and 3 bases at J; junction bases unmatched: 8. CDR1 and CDR2 (germline): WSHSY, SAAADI. There are 16 residues in the CDR3. The chain's CDR3 is CASSFSIAGGTDTQYF. DNA of the CDR3: TGCGCCAGCAGTTTCTCCATAGCGGGAGGTACAGATACGCAGTATTTT.

A remark on this clonotype: A much larger clone is a single base away; this may be a read error. The chain links TRBV3-1 to TRBJ2-3; 8 nucleotides match TRBD1. The CDR3 is 16 residues long. Germline CDR1 and CDR2: LGHDT and YNNKEL (reference sequence). With V trimmed by 5 bases and J by 0 bases, 7 bases remained unmatched. The CDR3 loop reads CASSRLQGGSTDTQYF. As DNA, the CDR3 is TGTGCCAGCAGCAGATTACAGGGGGGAAGCACAGATACGCAGTATTTT.

Written as DNA, the CDR3 is TGCGCCAGCAGCTTGGGTAACCTGGGACTAGCGGGACCCTACTACGAGCAGTACTTC. Its translation: CASSLGNLGLAGPYYEQYF. The chain links TRBV5-1 to TRBJ2-7; 13 bases are shared with TRBD2. This CDR3 spans 19 amino acids. V lost 0 bases to trimming and J lost 3 bases; unmatched junction nucleotides: 12. Germline V gene sequence: CDR1 SGHRS, CDR2 YFSETQ.

The chain employs TRBV30 and TRBJ2-3, with D uncertain. The CDR3 has 13 residues. V was clipped by 5 bases and J by 1 base, with 10 bases between them. CDR1 is GTSNPN and CDR2 is SVGIG in the germline V gene (reference sequence). The CDR3 region has the DNA TGTGCCTGGGGTAGCCAGGGCACAGATACGCAGTATTTT. Amino acids: CAWGSQGTDTQYF.

This clonotype was seen many times. The CDR3: CASSSRTSDTQYF. The CDR3 DNA follows: TGTGCCAGCAGCTCGAGGACTAGCGATACGCAGTATTTT. The chain combines TRBV7-2 with TRBJ2-3; TRBD2 matches 8 bases. Germline V gene lookup returns CDR1 SGHTA and CDR2 FQGNSA. There are 13 residues in the CDR3. With V trimmed by 4 bases and J by 6 bases, 3 bases remained unmatched.

The sample holds many counts of this clonotype. DNA of the CDR3: TGTGCCAGCACCCACAGCGGGACTAGCGACTACGAGCAGTACTTC. Translation gives CASTHSGTSDYEQYF. The chain recombines TRBV28 with TRBJ2-7; 10 bases are a match to TRBD2. Trimming cost V 7 bases and J 3 bases; bases outside gene matches: 9. The CDR3 has 15 amino acids. Germline assignment: CDR1 MDHEN and CDR2 SYDVKM.

This clonotype was picked up many times. The chain joins TRBV5-5 to TRBJ2-3, with 9 bases identical to TRBD1. V shed 1 base and J 5 bases; nucleotides not matched to a gene: 2. CDR1 and CDR2 from the germline V gene are SGHKS and YYEKEE (reference sequence). The CDR3 is 14 residues long. The CDR3 bases are TGTGCCAGCAGCTTGACAGGGGGCGTAGATACGCAGTATTTT. This gives the protein CASSLTGGVDTQYF.

Comments on this clonotype: This clone may be a read error of a much larger clone one base away. The gene calls are TRBV28 and TRBJ2-2; 14 nucleotides agree with TRBD2. This CDR3 is 17 amino acids long. The germline gives CDR1 MDHEN, CDR2 SYDVKM. The CDR3 spells CASSFGGLAGDTRELFF. CDR3 DNA sequence: TGTGCCAGCAGTTTCGGGGGACTAGCGGGAGACACCAGGGAGCTGTTTTTT.

The chain employs TRBV28 and TRBJ1-3, with D perhaps TRBD1 (6 bases). Trimming removed 9 bases from V and 0 bases from J, with 12 bases in between. The CDR3 has 14 residues. From germline, CDR1 is MDHEN and CDR2 SYDVKM. The CDR3 loop is CASMDSLSGNTIYF. In nucleotides, the CDR3 is TGTGCCAGTATGGACAGTCTCTCTGGAAACACCATATATTTT.

This clonotype has a handful of counts. This rearrangement joins TRBV20-1 to TRBJ2-1, with 10 bases identical to TRBD2. V lost 3 bases, J lost 0 bases, and 8 bases stayed unmatched. Germline CDR1 is DFQATT and CDR2 is SNEGSKA (reference sequence). The CDR3 is 17 residues long. The CDR3 loop reads CSASPLSGRASYNEQFF. The CDR3 nucleotides are TGCAGTGCTAGCCCCCTGAGCGGGAGGGCCTCCTACAATGAGCAGTTCTTC.

The chain recombines TRBV13 with TRBJ1-5; 7 bases are shared with TRBD1. The trim removed 3 bases at V and 4 bases at J, leaving 9 bases unmatched. CDR3 length equals 16 residues. Germline values: CDR1 PRHDT, CDR2 FYEKMQ (reference sequence). The CDR3 coding sequence is TGTGCCAGCAGCTTTTATACCGGGACAGCGAATCAGCCCCAGCATTTT. It encodes CASSFYTGTANQPQHF.